This TCR beta chain stems from a study of cytomegalovirus exposure and HLA in healthy donors. Clones were sequenced by immunoSEQ multiplex PCR, and TCRdb holds only the in-frame ones, with some missing. This table holds 200,000 to 250,000 clones, 87% found once. Overall study findings and caveats: First-cohort TCR clusters tended to co-occur in the roughly 120 validation repertoires, a later analysis found. It was confirmed in vitro that three of the CMV-associated chains were specific for CMV antigens.

A note on this clone: Antigen specificity is unknown. A single base separates this from a much larger clone, so it may be a read error. The same CDR3 arises from other DNA sequences in this sample as well.

The J segment lost 4 bases and the V segment lost 2 bases, leaving 0 bases of the junction unmatched. The CDR3 is 14 amino acids. Germline V gene sequence: CDR1 MRHNA, CDR2 SNTAGT. The sequenced sample consisted of PBMCs. The chain uses TRBV6-4 and TRBJ2-3; TRBD1 matches 10 bases. The TCR originated in a woman younger than 30 in good health and CMV-seropositive. CDR3 protein: CASSDGTGADTQYF. CDR3 nucleotide sequence: TGTGCCAGCAGTGACGGGACAGGGGCAGATACGCAGTATTTT.